This T cell receptor beta chain was sequenced during a study of T-cell reconstitution after alpha-beta-depleted transplantation in children. Germline CDR1 SNHLY, CDR2 FYNNEI. This CDR3 is 14 amino acids long. The V end was cut by 8 bases, the J end by 2 bases, with 15 bases between. This clonotype came up a few times. Unique molecular identifiers were used to barcode this TCRbeta library. TCRdb recomputed calls from the PCR reads with MiXCR, one row per CDR3 protein. The data hold 500,000 to 750,000 distinct CDR3 sequences, with 25% to 30% observed a single time. The V call is TRBV2, the J call TRBJ1-1; weak D call: TRBD1 (5 bases). This clonotype was obtained from a boy in the first two years of life with Wiskott-Aldrich syndrome, due to receive a stem cell transplant. The input for sequencing was PBMCs, taken before TCRalphabeta/CD19-depleted stem cell transplant. The CDR3 DNA is TGTGCCAGCCCTAGAGCAGGGCCCAACACTGAAGCTTTCTTT. This encodes CASPRAGPNTEAFF.